Sequencing of this TCR beta chain was carried out in a study of blood T cell repertoires in COVID-19. Overall study context: From T cells, B-cell-depleted T cells, or PBMCs came the material, which was cDNA or gDNA.

Original methodology: Reference gene primer amplification gave estimated nucleated cell counts. Clones were read by immunoSEQ multiplex PCR, and TCRdb kept only the in-frame ones, dropping some. V and J calls and clone size are as listed in that table; D and trimming were resolved from the DNA. The sample has around 68,000 clones, approximately 91% seen once. Germline CDR1 reads MNHNS; CDR2 reads SASEGT. There are 17 residues in the CDR3. V dropped 3 bases and J dropped 6; count of bases not matched to a gene: 12. V is TRBV6-1 and J is TRBJ2-2; TRBD1 matches at 8 bases. The source is a human donor in a cohort sampled during active COVID-19. Sequencing was carried out using peripheral blood. The CDR3 region is CASSDAARTGWPGELFF. The CDR3 DNA is TGTGCCAGCAGTGATGCTGCCCGGACAGGGTGGCCCGGGGAGCTGTTTTTT.